Shown below are 26 T cell receptor beta chains from a single sample sequenced in a study of shared clonotypes between healthy human individuals (dated by TCRdb to 2018 to 2021). The protocol used for the library was the immunoSEQ multiplex PCR assay. TCRdb holds this immuneACCESS table with in-frame rearrangements only. Some clones are missing; in checked studies, unresolved V genes explain under half, and the rest has no known cause. The sample table shows approximately 740,000 clones, and around 67% are seen once. Clones ranked in the top ten supply around 1.6% of the sample. The material sequenced was memory CD4+ T cells sorted from blood. The intended sense of this specimen's cell subset or site label: CD45RA-negative fraction. These receptors were obtained from a woman aged 30 to 39 in good health.

This clone appeared a few times. The chain links TRBV7-2 to TRBJ2-7; the D gene is possibly TRBD2 (6 bases). CDR1 and CDR2 (germline): SGHTA, FQGNSA. The CDR3 is 12 residues long. Between the trimmed V and J ends, which lost 5 bases and 4 bases, there was a span of 9 bases. The CDR3 protein is CASSPAGYEQYF. In DNA, the CDR3 is TGTGCCAGCAGCCCAGCGGGTTACGAGCAGTACTTC. Variable domain in full (rest from reference TRBV7-2 and TRBJ2-7): GAGVSQSPSNKVTEKGKDVELRCDPISGHTALYWYRQSLGQGLEFLIYFQGNSAPDKSGLPSDRFSAERTGGSVSTLTIQRTQQEDSAVYLCASSPAGYEQYFGPGTRLTVT.

The chain joins TRBV5-6 to TRBJ1-1; D not resolved. In germline, CDR1 is SGHDT, CDR2 YYEEEE. The CDR3 spans 13 residues. Trimming left V 1 base short and J 3 bases short, with 7 bases between. CDR3 residues: CASSLLGYTEAFF. In DNA form, the CDR3 reads TGTGCCAGCAGCTTGTTGGGGTACACTGAAGCTTTCTTT.

In this sample, this clone turned up a few times. This chain links TRBV27 with TRBJ2-1; D is unclear. CDR3 size: 15 residues. Deletions cut 5 bases from V and 2 bases from J, with 13 bases between. Looked up from germline, CDR1 is MNHEY and CDR2 is SMNVEV (reference sequence). The CDR3 sequence is CASSTQSSTYNEQFF. Here the CDR3 DNA reads TGTGCCAGCAGTACCCAGTCCTCCACCTACAATGAGCAGTTCTTC.

This chain links TRBV19 with TRBJ2-6; a weak D match, TRBD2 (5 bases). The germline CDR1 and CDR2 sequences are LNHDA and SQIVND (reference sequence). The CDR3 has 14 amino acids. Trimming removed 5 bases from V and 2 bases from J, with 7 bases in between. CDR3 region: CASSGGAGANVLTF. CDR3 bases: TGTGCCAGTAGTGGAGGTGCTGGGGCCAACGTCCTGACTTTC.

The gene calls are TRBV6-1 and TRBJ2-7; perhaps TRBD1 as D (5 bases). The CDR3 totals 15 residues. Germline lookup yields CDR1 MNHNS and CDR2 SASEGT. Trimming took 4 bases from V and 4 from J, leaving 17 bases between them. The CDR3 is CASSVNGASTYEQYF. DNA for the CDR3: TGTGCCAGCAGTGTCAATGGGGCCTCGACTTACGAGCAGTACTTC.

The chain uses TRBV18 and TRBJ2-5; 9 positions match TRBD2. CDR1 is KGHSH and CDR2 is LQKENI in the germline V gene. The J segment lost 4 bases and the V segment lost 3 bases, leaving 0 bases of the junction unmatched. This CDR3 is 13 amino acids long. This CDR3 reads CASSPGLAETQYF. The CDR3 DNA is TGTGCCAGCTCACCGGGACTAGCAGAGACCCAGTACTTC.

The chain is built from TRBV7-2 and TRBJ2-5; the match to TRBD2 covers 15 bases. CDR3 length equals 16 residues. V lost 5 bases and J lost 4; bases outside the gene matches: 5. Germline V gene lookup returns CDR1 SGHTA and CDR2 FQGNSA. DNA for the CDR3: TGTGCCAGCAGCAGCGGACTAGCGGGAGGGATAGAGACCCAGTACTTC. Encoded protein: CASSSGLAGGIETQYF. Filled out from reference TRBV7-2 and TRBJ2-5, the complete variable domain reads GAGVSQSPSNKVTEKGKDVELRCDPISGHTALYWYRQSLGQGLEFLIYFQGNSAPDKSGLPSDRFSAERTGGSVSTLTIQRTQQEDSAVYLCASSSGLAGGIETQYFGPGTRLLVL.

This clone has more than one count but fewer than ten. The CDR3 DNA reads as TGTGCCAGCTCACCAGCCGCAGGGGCCCTTAGCAATCAGCCCCAGCATTTT. Its translation: CASSPAAGALSNQPQHF. V usage is TRBV18 and J usage is TRBJ1-5; tentative D call: TRBD1 (6 bases). Germline CDR1 reads KGHSH; CDR2 reads LQKENI. This CDR3 comprises 17 residues. The V end was cut by 2 bases, the J end by 0 bases, with 14 bases between.

The gene calls are TRBV10-3 and TRBJ1-2; D is unresolved. The CDR3 length is 12 residues. Trimming removed 5 bases at V and 2 bases at J, with 6 bases between. Per germline, CDR1 ENHRY and CDR2 SYGVKD. For the CDR3, the DNA is TGTGCCATCAGTACAGCAAACTATGGCTACACCTTC. Its translation is CAISTANYGYTF.

The table lists this clone with many counts. Other DNA sequences of this sample code for an identical CDR3. The rearrangement uses TRBV5-1 and TRBJ2-3; TRBD1 matches at 8 bases. Germline V gives CDR1 SGHRS, CDR2 YFSETQ. The V gene end was trimmed by 2 bases and the J gene end by 0 bases; junction bases not matched to a gene: 5. The CDR3 extends over 16 amino acids. The CDR3 is CASSLGQGASTDTQYF. As DNA, the CDR3 is TGCGCCAGCAGCTTAGGACAGGGAGCTAGCACAGATACGCAGTATTTT.

The chain employs TRBV6-6 and TRBJ1-5; D perhaps matches TRBD1 (5 bases). Germline V gives CDR1 MNHNY, CDR2 SVGAGI (reference sequence). CDR3 length equals 14 residues. Trimming pared 2 bases from V and 7 bases from J, leaving 12 bases between. CDR3 DNA sequence: TGTGCCAGCAGTTACGATGGAGAGGGGCAGCCCCAGCATTTT. It codes for CASSYDGEGQPQHF.

CDR3 sequence: CAISKSENTEAFF. In nucleotides, the CDR3 is TGTGCCATCAGTAAATCGGAGAACACTGAAGCTTTCTTT. The rearrangement links TRBV10-3 to TRBJ1-1; D unresolved. The CDR3 runs to 13 residues. With 5 bases removed from V and 1 base from J, the gap between germline ends came to 8 bases. The V gene's germline CDR1 is ENHRY and CDR2 SYGVKD.

The chain has TRBV4-1 and TRBJ1-2, with 7 positions matching TRBD1. The CDR3 runs 15 residues. From germline, CDR1 is MGHRA and CDR2 YSYEKL. Trimming at V came to 4 bases and at J to 6 bases, leaving 11 bases not matched to a gene. The CDR3 sequence is CASSLRTGTANGYTF. Here the CDR3 DNA reads TGCGCCAGCAGCCTACGAACCGGGACAGCTAATGGCTACACCTTC.

This clone was detected only a few times. The chain uses TRBV5-6 and TRBJ2-2; possibly TRBD1 for D (5 bases). V gave up 1 base and J gave up 0 bases, with 10 bases separating them. This CDR3 region has 16 residues. Germline V gene sequence: CDR1 SGHDT, CDR2 YYEEEE. The CDR3 is CASSLTGLANTGELFF. CDR3 in DNA: TGTGCCAGCAGCTTGACAGGCCTAGCGAACACCGGGGAGCTGTTTTTT.

The rearrangement uses TRBV27 and TRBJ1-4, with 8 bases matching TRBD1. The CDR3 sequence is 15 residues long. The ends lost 5 bases at V and 3 bases at J; junction bases unmatched: 5. In germline, CDR1 is MNHEY, CDR2 SMNVEV (reference sequence). CDR3 sequence: CASSPQQGANEKLFF. Here the CDR3 DNA reads TGTGCCAGCAGTCCCCAACAGGGGGCTAATGAAAAACTGTTTTTT.

The rearrangement uses TRBV5-1 and TRBJ2-1; 8 bases fit TRBD1. Germline lookup yields CDR1 SGHRS and CDR2 YFSETQ. Germline trimming cut 4 bases from V and 10 bases from J; bases unmatched to any gene: 7. This CDR3 spans 13 amino acids. CDR3 protein: CASSLDRGKEQFF. In DNA, the CDR3 is TGCGCCAGCAGCCTTGACAGGGGAAAGGAGCAGTTCTTC.

This chain joins TRBV19 and TRBJ1-3; no clear D. V was trimmed by 6 bases and J by 0 bases, leaving 12 bases between them. The CDR3 loop spans 15 amino acids. Germline CDR1 and CDR2: LNHDA and SQIVND (reference sequence). CDR3 sequence (DNA): TGTGCCAGTAGCACCCAGACCTCCTCTGGAAACACCATATATTTT. This translates into CASSTQTSSGNTIYF.

This clone was picked up one time. The V gene is TRBV6-5, the J gene TRBJ2-7; tentative D call: TRBD2 (5 bases). The V gene's germline CDR1 is MNHEY and CDR2 SVGAGI. V gave up 5 bases and J gave up 5 bases, with 13 bases separating them. This CDR3 has 13 residues. CDR3 nucleotide sequence: TGTGCCAGCAGTCGTGTTGGAGCGGACGAGCAGTACTTC. Amino acid sequence: CASSRVGADEQYF.

The V and J genes are TRBV27 and TRBJ2-7; D is perhaps TRBD1 or TRBD2 (5 bases each). The CDR3 spans 13 residues. V was trimmed by 11 bases and J by 0 bases, leaving 14 bases between them. Germline CDR1 MNHEY, CDR2 SMNVEV (reference sequence). CDR3 in DNA: TGTGCCTCCCGGGACCTGAGCTCCTACGAGCAGTACTTC. It codes for CASRDLSSYEQYF.

This clone was counted between two and nine times. The DNA of the CDR3 is TGTGCCAGCAGTGAAGCCTCGTCCAGGGGCTACAATGAGCAGTTCTTC. This sequence encodes CASSEASSRGYNEQFF. The chain uses TRBV6-1 and TRBJ2-1; the D gene is possibly TRBD1 (6 bases). The length of the CDR3 is 16 residues. The V end was cut by 0 bases, the J end by 3 bases, with 12 bases between. The germline V gene has CDR1 MNHNS and CDR2 SASEGT.

The rearrangement links TRBV6-1 to TRBJ2-7; the D is unclear. The CDR3 totals 15 residues. Trimming took off 4 bases at V and 1 base at J, with 14 bases between the two ends. The germline V gene encodes CDR1 MNHNS and CDR2 SASEGT. CDR3 sequence (DNA): TGTGCCAGCAGTGTCGACCTCGTCCGATCCTACGAGCAGTACTTC. Translated, it gives CASSVDLVRSYEQYF.

The chain combines TRBV5-1 with TRBJ1-1; D is undetermined. Deletions cut 0 bases from V and 6 bases from J, with 9 bases between. Germline assignment: CDR1 SGHRS and CDR2 YFSETQ. CDR3 length equals 13 residues. CDR3 protein: CASSLGEGPEAFF. CDR3 nucleotide sequence: TGCGCCAGCAGCTTGGGTGAGGGCCCTGAAGCTTTCTTT.

In regard to this clone: This CDR3 is also generated by other DNA sequences in the sample. The chain couples TRBV2 to TRBJ2-5; TRBD2 agrees at 11 bases. Losses at the gene ends were 5 bases for V and 3 bases for J; bases not matched to a gene: 2. The germline V gene encodes CDR1 SNHLY and CDR2 FYNNEI. This CDR3 spans 14 amino acids. In DNA, the CDR3 is TGTGCCAGCAGTACGGGACTAGCGGAAGAGACCCAGTACTTC. Its protein product is CASSTGLAEETQYF.

In DNA form, the CDR3 reads TGTGCCAGCAGTCAGGCCGACAGTTATGGCTACACCTTC. This sequence encodes CASSQADSYGYTF. This chain connects TRBV6-5 to TRBJ1-2; D is perhaps TRBD1 (5 bases). Trimming stripped 5 bases from V and 5 bases from J, with 12 bases between. This CDR3 region has 13 residues. Germline CDR1 is MNHEY and CDR2 is SVGAGI.

This chain connects TRBV9 to TRBJ1-1; D remains ambiguous. V dropped 3 bases and J dropped 7 bases, with 13 bases sitting between them. Germline V gene sequence: CDR1 SGDLS, CDR2 YYNGEE. This CDR3 is built from 13 residues. The CDR3 DNA sequence: TGTGCCAGCAGCGCAGAAAGAGAGGGTGAAGCTTTCTTT. Translation gives CASSAEREGEAFF.

The chain employs TRBV9 and TRBJ2-5; D ambiguous. The CDR3 consists of 12 residues. Looked up from germline, CDR1 is SGDLS and CDR2 is YYNGEE. V lost 3 bases and J lost 4, with 7 bases in between. The CDR3 DNA reads as TGTGCCAGCAGCGCCCCGGGAGAGACCCAGTACTTC. Protein: CASSAPGETQYF.